Listed below are T cell receptor beta chains from one sample, sequenced in a study of T-cell reconstitution after alpha-beta-depleted transplantation in children. TCRdb used MiXCR to reprocess the PCR reads, holding one entry per CDR3 protein. Here the sample spans about 300,000 distinct CDR3 sequences, around 10% being singletons. Source: PBMCs, taken before TCRalphabeta/CD19-depleted stem cell transplant. These receptors came from a boy younger than two with acute myeloid leukemia, due to receive a stem cell transplant. The CDR3 runs from the conserved cysteine through the conserved F or W. A D gene is named only where the DNA matches it firmly. Clone size is given for some rows only: seen once, a few or many times, or a class if the clone is expanded.

cdr3_nt cdr3_aa v_call d_call clone_size j_call
TGTGCCAGCAGCTTAGATCGGAAAAGGGGCTACGAGCAGTACTTC CASSLDRKRGYEQYF TRBV7-2 . few TRBJ2-7
TGTGCCAGCAGCCGGGTCACAGATACGCAGTATTTT CASSRVTDTQYF TRBV7-9 . few TRBJ2-3
TGCAGCGTCCTAGCCCAAGACAGCACAGATACGCAGTATTTT CSVLAQDSTDTQYF TRBV29-1 . many TRBJ2-3
TGTGCCAGCAGTTTAGGCGGGGACAATGAGCAGTTCTTC CASSLGGDNEQFF TRBV27 . many TRBJ2-1
TGTGCCAGCACCCGGGGGCCTGCGGACACTGAAGCTTTCTTT CASTRGPADTEAFF TRBV7-2 . few TRBJ1-1
TGCGCCAGCCGGACGTGGGACAGCTCGGGTGACTATGGCTACACCTTC CASRTWDSSGDYGYTF TRBV10-1 TRBD1 . TRBJ1-2
TGTGCCAGCAGCTATAGCGGGAGAGGTACCGGGGAGCTGTTTTTT CASSYSGRGTGELFF TRBV7-8 TRBD2 many TRBJ2-2
TGTGCCACCAGCAGAGTAAAGGCCGGGGCCGGGGCCAACGTCCTGACTTTC CATSRVKAGAGANVLTF TRBV15 . many TRBJ2-6
TGTGCCAGTAGTATAGGTAGACTAGCGGGGGTGTACAATGAGCAGTTCTTC CASSIGRLAGVYNEQFF TRBV19 TRBD2 many TRBJ2-1
TGTGCCAGCATGCTTTTAGCCAAAAACATTCAGTACTTC CASMLLAKNIQYF TRBV27 . many TRBJ2-4
TGTGCCAGCAGCTCTGGCAGGGAATCCTACGAGCAGTACTTC CASSSGRESYEQYF TRBV7-9 . many TRBJ2-7
TGCAGTGCCCCGGGACAGGGAGGTGTTTTGACCACTGAAGCTTTCTTT CSAPGQGGVLTTEAFF TRBV20-1 TRBD1 many TRBJ1-1
TGTGCCAGCAGCCATGGACAGATCTCAGATACGCAGTATTTT CASSHGQISDTQYF TRBV16 . many TRBJ2-3
TGTGCCAGCAGTCTCCGACTAGCGGGAGGGAAGGACACCGGGGAGCTGTTTTTT CASSLRLAGGKDTGELFF TRBV7-3 TRBD2 many TRBJ2-2
TGTGCCTGGAGACAGGGACCCCAAGAGACCCAGTACTTC CAWRQGPQETQYF TRBV30 . few TRBJ2-5
TGCAGTGCTCCCCGTACTCAGACAGGGACGGGGGAAAAACTGTTTTTT CSAPRTQTGTGEKLFF TRBV20-1 TRBD1 many TRBJ1-4
TGCGCCAGCAGACCTTACCCGGGACTACAGACGAACACCGGGGAGCTGTTTTTT CASRPYPGLQTNTGELFF TRBV5-1 TRBD2 many TRBJ2-2
TGCAGCGTTGCCCCGATCGGGGGGAGCACAGATACGCAGTATTTT CSVAPIGGSTDTQYF TRBV29-1 TRBD2 many TRBJ2-3
TGCAGTGCTAGTCGCCACAGGGGGGTCCCCCTCTACAATGAGCAGTTCTTC CSASRHRGVPLYNEQFF TRBV20-1 TRBD1 . TRBJ2-1
TGTGCCACCAGCAGAGGAGGGTACTCCTACGAGCAGTACTTC CATSRGGYSYEQYF TRBV15 . many TRBJ2-7
TGTGCCAGCAACTTAGGCTACGCTGGAAATGAGCAGTTCTTC CASNLGYAGNEQFF TRBV12-3/TRBV12-4 . . TRBJ2-1
TGCGCCAGCAGCTTGGGAAGCCTGGCCTATGAGCAGTTCTTC CASSLGSLAYEQFF TRBV5-1 . . TRBJ2-1
TGTGCCAGCAGCTTTACAGGGATAGTGGACGAGCAGTACTTC CASSFTGIVDEQYF TRBV5-6 . . TRBJ2-7
TGTGCCAGCACCGGACAGGGAGAGACCCAGTACTTC CASTGQGETQYF TRBV7-9 TRBD1 . TRBJ2-5
TGTGCCAGCAGACTAGCGGGGGGCGACCCAGATACGCAGTATTTT CASRLAGGDPDTQYF TRBV11-1 TRBD2 once TRBJ2-3